Below are 31 T cell receptor beta chains sequenced from a single sample in a study of vaccination and CD4 T cells after COVID-19. Sequencing of cultured CD4+ T cell DNA used the Oncomine TCR Beta short-read assay. Each CDR3 protein gets one entry after TCRdb re-called the PCR reads with MiXCR. The repertoire holds around 26,000 distinct CDR3 sequences, with around 65% as singletons. These receptors' antigens are unknown. Noted treatment: approximately nine-day PBMC culture with coronavirus spike peptide pools or control peptides (ViraFEST assay). Sequencing input: CD4+ T cells from blood, cultured in vitro. These TCRs come from a human donor who had recovered from COVID-19.

The V gene is TRBV6-5, the J gene TRBJ1-6; D is unclear. Germline assignment: CDR1 MNHEY and CDR2 SVGAGI. Deletions cut 0 bases from V and 8 bases from J, with 17 bases between. The CDR3 is made up of 17 amino acids. The CDR3: CASSYSVRRRAYSPLHF. The CDR3 DNA is TGTGCCAGCAGTTACTCGGTCCGGAGAAGGGCATATTCACCCCTCCACTTT.

The rearrangement joins TRBV7-2 to TRBJ1-2; no clear D gene. This CDR3 contains 15 residues. Germline CDR1 reads SGHTA; CDR2 reads FQGNSA. V lost 6 bases, J lost 4 bases, and 18 bases lay in between. For the CDR3, the DNA is TGTGCCAGCAGTCATTGGCGCCGGACGCCCTATGGCTACACCTTC. This codes for CASSHWRRTPYGYTF.

The table lists this clonotype with a few counts. The chain recombines TRBV27 with TRBJ2-1; 12 bases map to TRBD2. The junction had 7 bases not matched to a gene; V was cut back by 6 bases and J by 7 bases. CDR1 is MNHEY, CDR2 SMNVEV, per germline (reference sequence). The CDR3 length is 15 residues. CDR3 nucleotide sequence: TGTGCCAGCAGGACCCTAGCGGGAGGGTCGAATGAGCAGTTCTTC. Translated, it gives CASRTLAGGSNEQFF.

V and J are TRBV28 and TRBJ1-6, with 10 bases that match TRBD1. The germline gives CDR1 MDHEN, CDR2 SYDVKM. The CDR3 length is 15 residues. The junction had 6 bases not matched to a gene; V was cut back by 5 bases and J by 8 bases. The CDR3 loop reads CASSIGQGVYSPLHF. The CDR3 nucleotides are TGTGCCAGCAGTATCGGACAGGGGGTATATTCACCCCTCCACTTT.

This clonotype was recorded once. The V gene is TRBV5-8, the J gene TRBJ2-1; unclear D gene. This CDR3 has 15 amino acids. Trimming removed 2 bases at V and 0 bases at J, with 9 bases between. The V gene's germline CDR1 is SGHTS and CDR2 YDEGEE. The chain's CDR3 is CASSFSRSSYNEQFF. DNA of the CDR3: TGTGCCAGCAGCTTCAGCCGGAGCTCCTACAATGAGCAGTTCTTC.

V and J are TRBV19 and TRBJ1-1; weak D call: TRBD1 (6 bases). Germline V CDR1 and CDR2: LNHDA, SQIVND (reference sequence). The V and J ends lost 5 bases and 4 bases respectively, with 20 bases between them. The CDR3 totals 16 residues. The CDR3 region is CASSRLGTTRGTEAFF. CDR3 coding DNA: TGTGCCAGTAGTCGATTAGGGACAACCAGGGGCACTGAAGCTTTCTTT.

The V call is TRBV30, the J call TRBJ2-7; D uncertain. Per the germline V gene, CDR1 is GTSNPN and CDR2 is SVGIG (reference sequence). V was trimmed by 3 bases and J by 5 bases, leaving 20 bases between them. The CDR3 is 15 amino acids. In DNA, the CDR3 is TGTGCCTGGAGCCCCACCCGAATCCTAACTCACGAGCAGTACTTC. The encoded protein is CAWSPTRILTHEQYF.

This chain links TRBV28 with TRBJ2-5; tentatively, D is TRBD1 or TRBD2 (7 bases each). CDR3 length equals 14 residues. Germline CDR1 is MDHEN and CDR2 is SYDVKM. The V gene lost 8 bases and the J gene lost 4 bases, with 17 bases spanning the gap. The CDR3 sequence: CASGPGRGRETQYF. The CDR3, as DNA: TGTGCCAGCGGGCCGGGGAGGGGGCGAGAGACCCAGTACTTC.

CDR3 region: CSVGTGHQYGYTF. The DNA for the CDR3 is TGCAGCGTTGGAACGGGACACCAGTATGGCTACACCTTC. This chain links TRBV29-1 with TRBJ1-2; a possible D gene is TRBD1 (6 bases). This CDR3 has 13 residues. Trimming stripped 4 bases from V and 5 bases from J, with 14 bases between. Germline V gives CDR1 SQVTM, CDR2 ANQGSEA.

The chain has TRBV6-2 or TRBV6-3 and TRBJ2-1, with 8 bases that match TRBD2. There are 13 residues in the CDR3. CDR1 is MNHEY, CDR2 SVGEGT, per germline. The ends lost 10 bases at V and 3 bases at J; junction bases unmatched: 5. The CDR3 protein is CAIGTRGYNEQFF. CDR3 sequence (DNA): TGTGCCATCGGGACTAGGGGCTACAATGAGCAGTTCTTC.

This clonotype occurred a few times. The chain joins TRBV2 to TRBJ1-2; TRBD1 is a possible D gene (6 bases). The length of the CDR3 is 15 residues. Germline V gene sequence: CDR1 SNHLY, CDR2 FYNNEI. The V and J ends lost 8 bases and 5 bases respectively, with 21 bases between them. CDR3 coding DNA: TGTGCCAGCCAATTCCAGGGGTTACCTTCATATGGCTACACCTTC. It is translated as CASQFQGLPSYGYTF.

The V call is TRBV20-1, the J call TRBJ1-5; tentatively, D is TRBD1 (5 bases). Germline loops: CDR1 DFQATT, CDR2 SNEGSKA (reference sequence). The CDR3 is 13 residues long. Trimming stripped 4 bases from V and 2 bases from J, with 9 bases between. The CDR3 is CSAIGAGNQPQHF. The CDR3 coding sequence is TGCAGTGCTATAGGGGCGGGCAATCAGCCCCAGCATTTT.

The chain links TRBV20-1 to TRBJ1-4; a possible D gene is TRBD1 (5 bases). The germline CDR1 and CDR2 sequences are DFQATT and SNEGSKA (reference sequence). V dropped 6 bases and J dropped 3 bases, with 11 bases sitting between them. This CDR3 has 13 amino acids. The CDR3 DNA follows: TGCAGTGCCCACTTGGGGGCTAATGAAAAACTGTTTTTT. Its protein product is CSAHLGANEKLFF.

The chain carries TRBV7-9 and TRBJ1-2; D gene ambiguous. Trimming cost V 5 bases and J 0 bases, with 13 bases left between them. Germline loops: CDR1 SEHNR, CDR2 FQNEAQ (reference sequence). The CDR3 covers 15 residues. In DNA, the CDR3 is TGTGCCAGCAGCCCTTATCGGACGGCTAACTATGGCTACACCTTC. Residues: CASSPYRTANYGYTF.

This clonotype was seen a few times. The rearrangement uses TRBV29-1 and TRBJ1-1; TRBD1 agrees at 8 bases. The CDR3 has 13 amino acids. J was trimmed by 4 bases and V by 7 bases; bases with no gene match: 8. Per the germline V gene, CDR1 is SQVTM and CDR2 is ANQGSEA. CDR3 amino acids: CSAGTGRGTEAFF. CDR3 DNA sequence: TGCAGCGCCGGGACAGGTCGGGGCACTGAAGCTTTCTTT.

The V call is TRBV6-2 or TRBV6-3, the J call TRBJ2-1; D is unclear. V was cut by 2 bases and J by 7 bases, with 12 bases left in between. The CDR3 extends over 14 amino acids. Per the germline V gene, CDR1 is MNHEY and CDR2 is SVGEGT. CDR3 region: CASSYDGMRNEQFF. In nucleotides, the CDR3 is TGTGCCAGCAGTTACGACGGCATGCGGAATGAGCAGTTCTTC.

This clonotype was counted a few times. This chain uses TRBV20-1 with TRBJ1-5, with D possibly TRBD1 on 6 matching bases. The germline V and J ends were trimmed by 6 bases and 3 bases, with 15 bases remaining between them. Germline assignment: CDR1 DFQATT and CDR2 SNEGSKA (reference sequence). This CDR3 comprises 14 residues. The CDR3 sequence: CSADTGIYNQPQHF. The CDR3 DNA follows: TGCAGTGCAGATACAGGGATATACAATCAGCCCCAGCATTTT.

This clonotype was counted between two and nine times. The chain uses TRBV7-9 and TRBJ1-5; 7 bases line up with TRBD1. Per germline, CDR1 SEHNR and CDR2 FQNEAQ (reference sequence). The ends lost 5 bases at V and 0 bases at J; junction bases unmatched: 4. This CDR3 is 15 amino acids long. The CDR3 loop reads CASSKGQISNQPQHF. CDR3 DNA: TGTGCCAGCAGCAAGGGACAGATTAGCAATCAGCCCCAGCATTTT. Full variable domain (outside the CDR3, taken from reference TRBV7-9 and TRBJ1-5): DTGVSQNPRHKITKRGQNVTFRCDPISEHNRLYWYRQTLGQGPEFLTYFQNEAQLEKSRLLSDRFSAERPKGSFSTLEIQRTEQGDSAMYLCASSKGQISNQPQHFGDGTRLSIL.

V usage is TRBV6-2 or TRBV6-3 and J usage is TRBJ1-2; TRBD1 is a possible D gene (5 bases). The germline gives CDR1 MNHEY, CDR2 SVGEGT. This CDR3 is built from 13 residues. V was clipped by 6 bases and J by 7 bases, with 15 bases between them. The DNA of the CDR3 is TGTGCCAGCAGATGGGACGGCCGGGGTGGCTACACCTTC. As protein: CASRWDGRGGYTF.

J is TRBJ2-1 and V is TRBV30; D is unclear. There are 13 residues in the CDR3. The ends were cut back, 3 bases at V and 10 bases at J, with 16 bases in the middle. CDR1 GTSNPN and CDR2 SVGIG come from the germline V gene (reference sequence). Here the CDR3 reads CAWRRGVNTEQFF. The CDR3 region has the DNA TGTGCCTGGAGGAGAGGAGTGAACACGGAGCAGTTCTTC.

The chain joins TRBV2 to TRBJ1-5; D may be TRBD1 (5 bases). Germline CDR1 is SNHLY and CDR2 is FYNNEI. The CDR3 is made up of 17 amino acids. With 3 bases removed from V and 5 bases from J, the gap between germline ends came to 20 bases. CDR3: CASSDTRGEDVYQPQHF. The CDR3 DNA follows: TGTGCCAGCAGTGATACTAGGGGAGAGGATGTTTATCAGCCCCAGCATTTT.

On this clonotype itself: Germline is not matched at one junction end, which may reflect a read error. The chain carries TRBV20-1 and TRBJ2-2; D unclear. The CDR3 runs 14 residues. Germline V gives CDR1 DFQATT, CDR2 SNEGSKA (reference sequence). DNA of the CDR3: TGCAGTGCTCGAGAGACCCAGAACACCGGGGAGCTGTTTTTT. It codes for CSARETQNTGELFF.

The chain carries TRBV5-1 and TRBJ2-7; D is unresolved. The CDR3 runs 12 residues. Trimming stripped 1 base from V and 5 bases from J, with 7 bases between. Per the germline V gene, CDR1 is SGHRS and CDR2 is YFSETQ. The CDR3: CASSLFIDEQYF. The CDR3 DNA reads TGCGCCAGCAGCTTGTTCATCGACGAGCAGTACTTC.

This chain links TRBV19 with TRBJ1-2; maybe TRBD1 (6 bases). Germline V gives CDR1 LNHDA, CDR2 SQIVND (reference sequence). V was cut by 5 bases and J by 5 bases, with 21 bases left in between. The CDR3 is 16 amino acids. DNA for the CDR3: TGTGCCAGTAGTGCCGGGACAACAAGGCAAGGGTATGGCTACACCTTC. Protein: CASSAGTTRQGYGYTF.

This chain uses TRBV20-1 with TRBJ1-6; D gene uncertain. The germline V gene encodes CDR1 DFQATT and CDR2 SNEGSKA (reference sequence). The CDR3 is made up of 15 amino acids. With 3 bases removed from V and 0 bases from J, the gap between germline ends came to 9 bases. This CDR3 is CSARLESSYNSPLHF. CDR3 nucleotide sequence: TGCAGTGCTAGGTTGGAGAGCTCCTATAATTCACCCCTCCACTTT.

This sequence joins TRBV27 and TRBJ2-3, with 12 bases lining up with TRBD2. Trimming at V came to 4 bases and at J to 3 bases, leaving 11 bases not matched to a gene. The CDR3 is made up of 18 amino acids. Germline CDR1 is MNHEY and CDR2 is SMNVEV (reference sequence). The CDR3 sequence: CASSSLAGGRGKTDTQYF. The CDR3 nucleotides read TGTGCCAGCAGTTCCCTAGCGGGAGGGCGGGGTAAGACAGATACGCAGTATTTT.

The J gene is TRBJ1-5, the V gene TRBV4-2; D is perhaps TRBD1 (5 bases). This CDR3 region has 17 residues. Germline-derived CDR1 and CDR2 are LGHNA and YNFKEQ. Trimming removed 0 bases from V and 11 bases from J, with 23 bases in between. This CDR3 is CASSQDLPRGPTGAQHF. The CDR3 bases are TGTGCCAGCAGCCAAGACCTCCCCCGGGGCCCCACGGGCGCCCAGCATTTT.

In its sample, this clonotype was seen once. This chain connects TRBV19 to TRBJ2-5; 9 bases fit TRBD1. V was pared by 4 bases and J by 0 bases, with 12 bases of the junction left unmatched. Per germline, CDR1 LNHDA and CDR2 SQIVND (reference sequence). The CDR3 has 18 amino acids. The CDR3 reads CASSSGWTGATYQETQYF. The CDR3 nucleotides are TGTGCCAGTAGTAGTGGGTGGACAGGGGCCACGTACCAAGAGACCCAGTACTTC.

The chain combines TRBV20-1 with TRBJ1-4, with 8 bases matching TRBD1. Per germline, CDR1 DFQATT and CDR2 SNEGSKA (reference sequence). CDR3 length: 13 residues. Germline trimming cut 2 bases from V and 7 bases from J; bases unmatched to any gene: 3. DNA of the CDR3: TGCAGTGCTAGACAGGGGGCCGGTGAAAAACTGTTTTTT. This gives the protein CSARQGAGEKLFF.

This sequence joins TRBV6-1 and TRBJ2-5; perhaps TRBD2 as D (6 bases). V lost 5 bases, J lost 4 bases, and 8 bases lay in between. CDR3 size: 12 residues. Per the germline V gene, CDR1 is MNHNS and CDR2 is SASEGT. CDR3 sequence: CASSQGGETQYF. In DNA, the CDR3 is TGTGCCAGCAGTCAGGGAGGAGAGACCCAGTACTTC.

The chain links TRBV7-9 to TRBJ1-1; D gene ambiguous. CDR1 and CDR2 (germline): SEHNR, FQNEAQ (reference sequence). V lost 1 base and J 0 bases, leaving 6 bases between the germline ends. The CDR3 is made up of 14 amino acids. This CDR3 reads CASSLVAVNTEAFF. CDR3 bases: TGTGCCAGCAGCTTAGTAGCTGTGAACACTGAAGCTTTCTTT.